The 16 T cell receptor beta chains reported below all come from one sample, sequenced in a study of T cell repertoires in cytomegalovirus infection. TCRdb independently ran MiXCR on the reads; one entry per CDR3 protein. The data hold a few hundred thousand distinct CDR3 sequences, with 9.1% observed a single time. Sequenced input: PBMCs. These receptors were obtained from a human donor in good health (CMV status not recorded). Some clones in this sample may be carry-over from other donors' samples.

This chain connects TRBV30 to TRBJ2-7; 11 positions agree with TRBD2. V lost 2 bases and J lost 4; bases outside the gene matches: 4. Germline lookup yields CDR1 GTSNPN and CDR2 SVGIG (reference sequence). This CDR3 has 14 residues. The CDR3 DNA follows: TGTGCCTGGAGTCCGACTAGCGGGAAGTACGAGCAGTACTTC. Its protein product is CAWSPTSGKYEQYF.

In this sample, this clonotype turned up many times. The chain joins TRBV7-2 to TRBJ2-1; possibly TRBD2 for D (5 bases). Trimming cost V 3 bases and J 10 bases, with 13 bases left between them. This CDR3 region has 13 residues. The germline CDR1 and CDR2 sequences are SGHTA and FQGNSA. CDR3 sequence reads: CASSFRLAGEQFF. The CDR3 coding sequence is TGTGCCAGCAGCTTCAGGCTAGCCGGCGAGCAGTTCTTC.

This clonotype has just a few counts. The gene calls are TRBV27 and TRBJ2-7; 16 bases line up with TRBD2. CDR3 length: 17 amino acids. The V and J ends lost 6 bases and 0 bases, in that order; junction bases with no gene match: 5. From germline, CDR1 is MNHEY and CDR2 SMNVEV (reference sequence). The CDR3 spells CASRGLAGGPFSYEQYF. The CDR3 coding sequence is TGTGCCAGCAGGGGACTAGCGGGAGGGCCCTTCTCCTACGAGCAGTACTTC.

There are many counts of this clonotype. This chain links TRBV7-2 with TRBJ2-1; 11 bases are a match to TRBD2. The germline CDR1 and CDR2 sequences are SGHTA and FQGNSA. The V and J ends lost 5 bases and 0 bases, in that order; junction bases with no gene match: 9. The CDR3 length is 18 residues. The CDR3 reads CASSRPGLAVLSYNEQFF. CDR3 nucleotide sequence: TGTGCCAGCAGCCGCCCGGGACTAGCGGTCCTCTCCTACAATGAGCAGTTCTTC.

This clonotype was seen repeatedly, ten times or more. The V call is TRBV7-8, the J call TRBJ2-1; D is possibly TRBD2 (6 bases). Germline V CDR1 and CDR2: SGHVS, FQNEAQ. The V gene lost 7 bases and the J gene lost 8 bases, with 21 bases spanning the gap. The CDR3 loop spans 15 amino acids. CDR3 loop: CASTDPTREVYEQFF. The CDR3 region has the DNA TGTGCCAGCACTGACCCCACGAGGGAGGTCTATGAGCAGTTCTTC.

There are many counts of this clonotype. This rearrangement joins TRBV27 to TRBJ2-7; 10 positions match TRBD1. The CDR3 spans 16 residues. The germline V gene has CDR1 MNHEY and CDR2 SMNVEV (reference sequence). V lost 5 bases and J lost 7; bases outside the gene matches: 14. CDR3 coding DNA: TGTGCCAGCAGTCGCCCGCCGGGACAGGGGTATGTTGAGCAGTACTTC. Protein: CASSRPPGQGYVEQYF.

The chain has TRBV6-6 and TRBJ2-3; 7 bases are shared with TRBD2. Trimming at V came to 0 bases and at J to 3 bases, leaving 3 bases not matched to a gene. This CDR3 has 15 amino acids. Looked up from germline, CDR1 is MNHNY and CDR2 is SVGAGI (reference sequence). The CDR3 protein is CASSYSGGLTDTQYF. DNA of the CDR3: TGTGCCAGCAGTTACTCCGGGGGGTTAACAGATACGCAGTATTTT.

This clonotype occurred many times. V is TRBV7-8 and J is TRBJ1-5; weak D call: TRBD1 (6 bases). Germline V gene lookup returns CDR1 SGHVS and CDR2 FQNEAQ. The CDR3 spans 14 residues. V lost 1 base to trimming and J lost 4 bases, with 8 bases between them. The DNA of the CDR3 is TGTGCCAGCAGCTTAGAGGGGGGAAATCAGCCCCAGCATTTT. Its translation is CASSLEGGNQPQHF.

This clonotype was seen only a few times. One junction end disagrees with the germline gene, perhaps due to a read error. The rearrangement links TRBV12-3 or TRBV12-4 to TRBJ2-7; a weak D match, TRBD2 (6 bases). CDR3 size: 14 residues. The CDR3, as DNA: TGTGCCAGCAGCTTAGGAGGGCCCCTATACGAGCAGTACTTC. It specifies CASSLGGPLYEQYF.

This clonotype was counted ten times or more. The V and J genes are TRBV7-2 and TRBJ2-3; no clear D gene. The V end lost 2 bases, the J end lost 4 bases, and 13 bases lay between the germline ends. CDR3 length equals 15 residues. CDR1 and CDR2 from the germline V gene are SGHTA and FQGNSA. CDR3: CASSLLVGVADTQYF. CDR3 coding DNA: TGTGCCAGCAGCTTATTGGTAGGAGTGGCAGATACGCAGTATTTT.

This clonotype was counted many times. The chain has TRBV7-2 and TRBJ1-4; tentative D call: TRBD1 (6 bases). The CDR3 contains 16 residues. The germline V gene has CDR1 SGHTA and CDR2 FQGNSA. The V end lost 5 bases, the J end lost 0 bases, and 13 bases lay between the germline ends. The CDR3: CASSITGTATNEKLFF. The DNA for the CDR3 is TGTGCCAGCAGCATAACAGGGACTGCAACTAATGAAAAACTGTTTTTT.

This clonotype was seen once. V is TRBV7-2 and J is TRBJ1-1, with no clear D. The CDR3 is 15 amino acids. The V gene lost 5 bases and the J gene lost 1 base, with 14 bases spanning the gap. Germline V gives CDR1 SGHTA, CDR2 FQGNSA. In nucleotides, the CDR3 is TGTGCCAGCAGCGATTTGGGTATTTCGAACACTGAAGCTTTCTTT. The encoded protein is CASSDLGISNTEAFF.

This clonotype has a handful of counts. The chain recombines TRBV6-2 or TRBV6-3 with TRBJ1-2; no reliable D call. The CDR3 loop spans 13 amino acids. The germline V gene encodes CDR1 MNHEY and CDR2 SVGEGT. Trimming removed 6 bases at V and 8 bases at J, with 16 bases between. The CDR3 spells CASSRGLTEGYTF. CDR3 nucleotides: TGTGCCAGCAGCCGCGGATTAACGGAGGGCTACACCTTC.

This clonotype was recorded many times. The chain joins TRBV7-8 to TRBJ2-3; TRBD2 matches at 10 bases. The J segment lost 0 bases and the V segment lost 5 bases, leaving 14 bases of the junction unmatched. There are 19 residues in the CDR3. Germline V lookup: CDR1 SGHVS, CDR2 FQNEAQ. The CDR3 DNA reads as TGTGCCAGCAGCCCCCAGGCACTAGCGGGACCGTTTAGCACAGATACGCAGTATTTT. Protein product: CASSPQALAGPFSTDTQYF. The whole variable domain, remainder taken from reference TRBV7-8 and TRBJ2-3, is GAGVSQSPRYKVAKRGQDVALRCDPISGHVSLFWYQQALGQGPEFLTYFQNEAQLDKSGLPSDRFFAERPEGSVSTLKIQRTQQEDSAVYLCASSPQALAGPFSTDTQYFGPGTRLTVL.

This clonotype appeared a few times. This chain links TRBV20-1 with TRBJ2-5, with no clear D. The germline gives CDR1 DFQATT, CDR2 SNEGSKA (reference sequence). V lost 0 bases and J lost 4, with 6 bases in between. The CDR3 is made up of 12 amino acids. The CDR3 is CSARDQRETQYF. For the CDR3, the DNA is TGCAGTGCTAGAGATCAGAGAGAGACCCAGTACTTC.

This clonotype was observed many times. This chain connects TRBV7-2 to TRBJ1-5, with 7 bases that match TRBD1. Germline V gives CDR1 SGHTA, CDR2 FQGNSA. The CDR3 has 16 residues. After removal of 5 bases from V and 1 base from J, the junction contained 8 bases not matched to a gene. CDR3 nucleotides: TGTGCCAGCAGCCGACAGGGTACTGGGAGCAATCAGCCCCAGCATTTT. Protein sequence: CASSRQGTGSNQPQHF.